This TCR beta chain appears in the sequencing data of a study of identifying expanded T cells in peripheral blood. Assay: immunoSEQ multiplex PCR; the TCRdb copy retains only in-frame clones and omits some. The sample gives about 130,000 clones, around 88% of which show up once; more than 7% is in the top ten. Trimming took off 1 base at V and 3 bases at J, with 12 bases between the two ends. The length of the CDR3 is 15 residues. Per the germline V gene, CDR1 is LNHNV and CDR2 is YYDKDF (reference sequence). This clone occurred once. The rearrangement uses TRBV15 and TRBJ2-5; D might be TRBD2 (6 bases). The specimen was blood. The receptor was isolated from a person aged 18 to 70 in good health. The DNA for the CDR3 is TGTGCCACCAGCAGAGCTTCCGGCGGGGAAGAGACCCAGTACTTC. Translated, it gives CATSRASGGEETQYF.